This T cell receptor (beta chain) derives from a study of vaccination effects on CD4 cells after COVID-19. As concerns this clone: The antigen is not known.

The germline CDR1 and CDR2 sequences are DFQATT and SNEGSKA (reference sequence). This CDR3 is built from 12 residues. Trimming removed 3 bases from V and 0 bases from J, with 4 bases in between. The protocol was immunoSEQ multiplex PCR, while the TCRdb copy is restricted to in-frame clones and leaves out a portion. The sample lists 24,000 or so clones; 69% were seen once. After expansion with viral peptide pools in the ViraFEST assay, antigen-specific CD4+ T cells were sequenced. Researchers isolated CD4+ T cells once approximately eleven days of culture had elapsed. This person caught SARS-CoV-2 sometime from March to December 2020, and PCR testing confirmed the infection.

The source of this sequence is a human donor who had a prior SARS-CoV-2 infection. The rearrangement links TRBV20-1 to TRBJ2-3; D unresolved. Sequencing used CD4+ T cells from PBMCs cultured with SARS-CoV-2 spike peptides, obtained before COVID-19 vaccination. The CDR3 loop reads CSASGSTDTQYF. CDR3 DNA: TGCAGTGCTAGTGGGAGCACAGATACGCAGTATTTT.